The T cell receptor beta chain described here comes from a study of cytomegalovirus exposure and HLA in healthy donors. With regard to this clone: No antigen is known for it.

Regarding the study as a whole: Reports indicated that the classifier achieved high specificity and sensitivity in diagnosing cytomegalovirus status.

The PCR made use of 60 Vbeta and 13 Jbeta primers. Measured with immunoSEQ multiplex PCR; TCRdb has only the in-frame clones, and not every one. The sample features approximately 40,000 clones, with roughly 5.8% in its top ten. The specimen was PBMCs. This receptor was identified in a human donor in good health.

The CDR3: CASRGGGGVNTGELFF. The CDR3 nucleotides are TGTGCCAGCCGCGGTGGAGGGGGCGTAAACACCGGGGAGCTGTTTTTT. The chain joins TRBV11-2 to TRBJ2-2, with D tentatively TRBD1 (7 bases). V was cut by 8 bases and J by 2 bases, with 18 bases left in between. The CDR3 covers 16 residues. Germline V gene lookup returns CDR1 SGHAT and CDR2 FQNNGV.